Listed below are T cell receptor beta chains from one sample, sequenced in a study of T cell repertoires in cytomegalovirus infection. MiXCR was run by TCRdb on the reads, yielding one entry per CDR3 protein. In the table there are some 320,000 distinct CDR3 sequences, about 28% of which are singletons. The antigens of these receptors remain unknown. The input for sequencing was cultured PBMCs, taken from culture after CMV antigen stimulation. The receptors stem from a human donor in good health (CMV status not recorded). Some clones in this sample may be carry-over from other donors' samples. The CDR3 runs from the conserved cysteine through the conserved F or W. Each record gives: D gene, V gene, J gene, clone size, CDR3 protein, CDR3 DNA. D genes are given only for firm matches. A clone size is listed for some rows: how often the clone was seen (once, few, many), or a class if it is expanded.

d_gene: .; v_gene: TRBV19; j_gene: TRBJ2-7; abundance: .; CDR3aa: CASSIRDEQYF; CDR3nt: TGTGCCAGTAGTATCAGGGACGAGCAGTACTTC
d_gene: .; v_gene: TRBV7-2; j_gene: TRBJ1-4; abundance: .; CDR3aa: CASSLGLTSEVWREKLFF; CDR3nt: TGTGCCAGCAGCTTAGGATTGACTTCTGAAGTCTGGAGAGAAAAACTGTTTTTT
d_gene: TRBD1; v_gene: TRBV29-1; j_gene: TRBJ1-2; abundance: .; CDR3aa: CSATGGPNYGYTF; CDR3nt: TGCAGCGCTACAGGGGGCCCTAACTATGGCTACACCTTC
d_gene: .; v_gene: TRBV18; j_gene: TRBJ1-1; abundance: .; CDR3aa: CASLPGRGNTEAFF; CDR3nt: TGTGCCAGCTTACCGGGACGGGGGAACACTGAAGCTTTCTTT
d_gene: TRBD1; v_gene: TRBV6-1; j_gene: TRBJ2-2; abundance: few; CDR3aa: CASRLYSGGTGELFF; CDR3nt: TGTGCCAGCAGGCTATACTCAGGGGGCACCGGGGAGCTGTTTTTT
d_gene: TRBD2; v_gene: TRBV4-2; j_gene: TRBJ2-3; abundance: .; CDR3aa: CASSQGTSGRSGDTQYF; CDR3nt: TGTGCCAGCAGCCAGGGGACTAGCGGGAGGTCTGGAGATACGCAGTATTTT
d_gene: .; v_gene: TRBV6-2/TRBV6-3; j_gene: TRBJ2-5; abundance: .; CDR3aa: CASSLWMGQETQYF; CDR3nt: TGTGCCAGCAGTTTATGGATGGGGCAAGAGACCCAGTACTTC
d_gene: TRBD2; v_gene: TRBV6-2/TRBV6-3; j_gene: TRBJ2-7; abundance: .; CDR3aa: CASSYVTSGGRPYEQYF; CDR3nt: TGTGCCAGCAGTTACGTGACTAGCGGGGGGCGCCCCTACGAGCAGTACTTC
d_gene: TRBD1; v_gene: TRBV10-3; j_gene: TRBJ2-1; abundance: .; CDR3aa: CAISKGQESSYNEQFF; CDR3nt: TGTGCCATCAGCAAGGGACAGGAGAGCTCCTACAATGAGCAGTTCTTC
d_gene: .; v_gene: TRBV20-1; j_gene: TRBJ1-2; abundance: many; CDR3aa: CSGLDTINYGYTF; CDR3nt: TGCAGTGGCCTGGACACCATCAACTATGGCTACACCTTC
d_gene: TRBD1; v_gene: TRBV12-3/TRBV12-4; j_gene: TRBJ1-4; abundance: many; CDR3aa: CASFRSGTGDGKLFF; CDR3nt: TGTGCCAGTTTCCGATCGGGGACAGGGGATGGAAAACTGTTTTTT
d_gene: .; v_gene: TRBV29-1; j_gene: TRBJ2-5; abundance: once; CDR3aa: CSVERETQYF; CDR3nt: TGCAGCGTTGAAAGGGAGACCCAGTACTTC
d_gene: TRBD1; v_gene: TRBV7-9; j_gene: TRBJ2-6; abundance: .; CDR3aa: CASSRGGTGAAGANVLTF; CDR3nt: TGTGCCAGCAGCCGTGGTGGGACAGGGGCGGCTGGGGCCAACGTCCTGACTTTC
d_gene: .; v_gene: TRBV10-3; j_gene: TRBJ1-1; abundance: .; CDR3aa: CAISEPLSAEAFF; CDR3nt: TGTGCCATCAGTGAACCGCTATCCGCTGAAGCTTTCTTT
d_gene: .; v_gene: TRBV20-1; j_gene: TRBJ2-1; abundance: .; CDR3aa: CSAPRWGNEQFF; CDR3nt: TGCAGTGCTCCGAGATGGGGCAATGAGCAGTTCTTC
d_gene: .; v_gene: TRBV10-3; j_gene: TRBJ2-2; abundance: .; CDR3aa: CAISEGTGELFF; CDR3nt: TGTGCCATCAGTGAGGGCACCGGGGAGCTGTTTTTT
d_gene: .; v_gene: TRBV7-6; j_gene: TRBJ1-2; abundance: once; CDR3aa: CASSPSKGTRTNYGYTF; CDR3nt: TGTGCCAGCAGCCCCTCGAAAGGGACACGAACTAACTATGGCTACACCTTC
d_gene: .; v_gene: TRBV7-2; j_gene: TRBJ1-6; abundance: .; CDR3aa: CASSLEWGLRSPLHF; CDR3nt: TGTGCCAGCAGCTTAGAGTGGGGGCTCCGCTCACCCCTCCACTTT